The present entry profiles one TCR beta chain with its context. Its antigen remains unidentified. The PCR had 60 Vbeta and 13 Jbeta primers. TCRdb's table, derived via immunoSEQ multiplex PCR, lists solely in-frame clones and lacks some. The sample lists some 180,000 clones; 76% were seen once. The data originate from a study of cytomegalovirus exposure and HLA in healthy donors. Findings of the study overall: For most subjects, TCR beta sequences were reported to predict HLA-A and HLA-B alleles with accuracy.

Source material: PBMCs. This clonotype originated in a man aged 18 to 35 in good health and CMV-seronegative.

CDR3 sequence reads: CASREVGNTIYF. The CDR3 DNA sequence: TGTGCCAGCAGGGAGGTCGGAAACACCATATATTTT. The chain joins TRBV2 to TRBJ1-3; no firm D call. There are 12 residues in the CDR3. Trimming removed 6 bases from V and 4 bases from J, with 7 bases in between. Germline CDR1 and CDR2: SNHLY and FYNNEI.